This passage covers 28 T cell receptor beta chains from one sample sequenced in a study of CD8+ T cells in alopecia areata. TCR sequencing used cDNA made by reverse transcription of extracted RNA. Some clones are missing from TCRdb's copy, which holds only in-frame ones; the method was immunoSEQ multiplex PCR. This table has around 140,000 clones, 40% to 55% appearing once. Specimen: CD4+ T cells sorted from blood, collected at week 0. These receptors were collected from a human donor with alopecia areata.

The chain uses TRBV30 and TRBJ2-5; possibly TRBD2 for D (5 bases). Germline loops: CDR1 GTSNPN, CDR2 SVGIG (reference sequence). CDR3 length equals 15 residues. V lost 0 bases and J lost 0, with 11 bases in between. The CDR3: CAWSVLRRDQETQYF. The CDR3 nucleotides are TGTGCCTGGAGTGTACTTCGGCGGGACCAAGAGACCCAGTACTTC. The full variable domain, with the rest looked up from reference TRBV30 and TRBJ2-5, is SQTIHQWPATLVQPVGSPLSLECTVEGTSNPNLYWYRQAAGRGLQLLFYSVGIGQISSEVPQNLSASRPQDRQFILSSKKLLLSDSGFYLCAWSVLRRDQETQYFGPGTRLLVL.

V is TRBV6-5 and J is TRBJ1-1, with D possibly TRBD1 on 6 matching bases. The V end lost 6 bases, the J end lost 6 bases, and 17 bases lay between the germline ends. This CDR3 is built from 14 residues. The germline CDR1 and CDR2 sequences are MNHEY and SVGAGI. The CDR3 DNA reads as TGTGCCAGCAGACCACCTAACAGGGTCCCTGAAGCTTTCTTT. This sequence encodes CASRPPNRVPEAFF.

This clone was counted only a few times. The chain is built from TRBV27 and TRBJ2-2; 8 positions match TRBD1. Germline V gene data show CDR1 as MNHEY and CDR2 as SMNVEV (reference sequence). The CDR3 consists of 16 residues. V gave up 5 bases and J gave up 7 bases; unmatched junction bases: 12. The CDR3 sequence: CASSAPHQGASGELFF. DNA for the CDR3: TGTGCCAGCAGTGCACCACATCAGGGGGCGAGCGGGGAGCTGTTTTTT.

The chain joins TRBV2 to TRBJ1-4, with D unresolved. CDR1 is SNHLY, CDR2 FYNNEI, per germline. There are 13 residues in the CDR3. Trimming cost V 7 bases and J 6 bases, with 12 bases left between them. CDR3 nucleotides: TGTGCCAGCAAGGCAGGAAGGGATGAAAAACTGTTTTTT. This sequence encodes CASKAGRDEKLFF.

The rearrangement joins TRBV30 to TRBJ2-2; D may match TRBD1 or TRBD2 (5 bases each). CDR1 and CDR2 from the germline V gene are GTSNPN and SVGIG (reference sequence). V gave up 0 bases and J gave up 3 bases, with 14 bases separating them. The CDR3 is 16 residues long. The CDR3: CAWSVWGLGDTGELFF. CDR3 DNA sequence: TGTGCCTGGAGTGTTTGGGGGTTGGGTGACACCGGGGAGCTGTTTTTT.

The rearrangement joins TRBV7-2 to TRBJ2-5, with D maybe TRBD2 (6 bases). The V gene lost 1 base and the J gene lost 8 bases, with 20 bases spanning the gap. The germline V gene encodes CDR1 SGHTA and CDR2 FQGNSA. CDR3 length: 16 residues. The CDR3 reads CASSLEVGGAQGTQYF. The CDR3 nucleotides are TGTGCCAGCAGCTTAGAGGTCGGAGGGGCCCAGGGAACCCAGTACTTC.

The gene calls are TRBV6-1 and TRBJ1-5; no clear D. The CDR3 totals 15 residues. Germline CDR1 and CDR2: MNHNS and SASEGT. The V end was cut by 3 bases, the J end by 2 bases, with 11 bases between. Here the CDR3 DNA reads TGTGCCAGCAGTGAGGGGTGGCTCGGCAATCAGCCCCAGCATTTT. It is translated as CASSEGWLGNQPQHF.

This clone came up a few times. The chain is built from TRBV6-1 and TRBJ2-5; 7 positions agree with TRBD2. V was pared by 5 bases and J by 1 base, with 4 bases of the junction left unmatched. Germline assignment: CDR1 MNHNS and CDR2 SASEGT. The CDR3 contains 14 residues. The CDR3 sequence is CASSSSGVQETQYF. The CDR3 DNA is TGTGCCAGCAGTTCGAGCGGGGTCCAAGAGACCCAGTACTTC.

The sample holds a few counts of this clone. The V gene is TRBV4-3, the J gene TRBJ1-5, with TRBD1 as a possible D gene (5 bases). The germline CDR1 and CDR2 sequences are LGHNA and YSLEER. Trimming removed 0 bases at V and 5 bases at J, with 11 bases between. This CDR3 has 15 amino acids. This CDR3 is CASSQDAGVDQPQHF. CDR3 bases: TGCGCCAGCAGCCAAGATGCGGGGGTGGATCAGCCCCAGCATTTT.

CDR3 in amino acids: CSVVWGIGYGYTF. CDR3 DNA: TGCAGCGTTGTGTGGGGGATCGGGTATGGCTACACCTTC. The chain combines TRBV29-1 with TRBJ1-2; weak D call: TRBD1 (5 bases). Between the trimmed V and J ends, which lost 4 bases and 5 bases, there was a span of 14 bases. Per germline, CDR1 SQVTM and CDR2 ANQGSEA. The length of the CDR3 is 13 residues.

The chain carries TRBV30 and TRBJ1-2, with D unclear. The CDR3 sequence is 11 residues long. Germline V gene data show CDR1 as GTSNPN and CDR2 as SVGIG (reference sequence). V gave up 4 bases and J gave up 5 bases, with 8 bases separating them. CDR3: CAWTGVYGYTF. The CDR3 nucleotides read TGTGCCTGGACAGGAGTTTATGGCTACACCTTC. Variable domain in full (rest from reference TRBV30 and TRBJ1-2): SQTIHQWPATLVQPVGSPLSLECTVEGTSNPNLYWYRQAAGRGLQLLFYSVGIGQISSEVPQNLSASRPQDRQFILSSKKLLLSDSGFYLCAWTGVYGYTFGSGTRLTVV.

The chain combines TRBV7-3 with TRBJ2-3; TRBD2 agrees at 14 bases. The germline V gene encodes CDR1 SGHTA and CDR2 FQGTGA. This CDR3 contains 17 residues. V shed 5 bases and J 2 bases; nucleotides not matched to a gene: 6. DNA for the CDR3: TGTGCCAGCAGCACCCTGGGACTAGCGGGAGTCACAGATACGCAGTATTTT. Translation: CASSTLGLAGVTDTQYF. Complete variable domain (other parts from reference TRBV7-3 and TRBJ2-3): GAGVSQTPSNKVTEKGKYVELRCDPISGHTALYWYRQSLGQGPEFLIYFQGTGAADDSGLPNDRFFAVRPEGSVSTLKIQRTERGDSAVYLCASSTLGLAGVTDTQYFGPGTRLTVL.

The rearrangement uses TRBV7-2 and TRBJ2-7, with no clear D. Germline V gene data show CDR1 as SGHTA and CDR2 as FQGNSA. This CDR3 is 13 amino acids long. V was shortened by 1 base and J by 5 bases, with 9 bases between the two germline ends. DNA for the CDR3: TGTGCCAGCAGCTTAGAAGTAAGCGACGAGCAGTACTTC. The encoded protein is CASSLEVSDEQYF.

This chain links TRBV7-2 with TRBJ2-6; D gene ambiguous. The CDR3 has 16 residues. Germline CDR1 reads SGHTA; CDR2 reads FQGNSA. Trimming cost V 1 base and J 2 bases, with 9 bases left between them. In DNA, the CDR3 is TGTGCCAGCAGCTTAGTACCGATTACTGGGGCCAACGTCCTGACTTTC. It translates to CASSLVPITGANVLTF.

This clone was seen a handful of times. This sequence joins TRBV28 and TRBJ2-7; no clear D gene. The CDR3 has 12 residues. The V end was cut by 6 bases, the J end by 2 bases, with 8 bases between. Germline loops: CDR1 MDHEN, CDR2 SYDVKM. The CDR3 DNA sequence: TGTGCCAGCAGACTGGACCCCTACGAGCAGTACTTC. Its translation is CASRLDPYEQYF.

The chain uses TRBV29-1 and TRBJ2-6; 16 bases agree with TRBD2. This CDR3 contains 17 residues. In germline, CDR1 is SQVTM, CDR2 ANQGSEA. Unmatched junction bases numbered 7, after V lost 7 bases and J lost 4 bases. The CDR3 loop is CSGLGLAGGPGANVLTF. CDR3 in DNA: TGCAGCGGATTGGGACTAGCGGGAGGGCCCGGGGCCAACGTCCTGACTTTC.

V gene TRBV9 combines with J gene TRBJ1-4, with TRBD1 matching over 9 bases. This CDR3 has 15 amino acids. Germline V lookup: CDR1 SGDLS, CDR2 YYNGEE. J lost 7 bases, V lost 4 bases, and 8 bases had no gene match. The CDR3 DNA reads TGTGCCAGCAGCCCTCCCGGGACAGGGAGTGAAAAACTGTTTTTT. This sequence encodes CASSPPGTGSEKLFF.

The V call is TRBV5-4, the J call TRBJ2-5, with 9 bases identical to TRBD1. CDR3 length equals 13 residues. Germline CDR1 and CDR2: SGHNT and YYREEE (reference sequence). The V gene end was trimmed by 4 bases and the J gene end by 2 bases; junction bases not matched to a gene: 0. For the CDR3, the DNA is TGTGCCAGCAGCGGGACAGGGCAAGAGACCCAGTACTTC. Translation gives CASSGTGQETQYF.

This sequence joins TRBV11-2 and TRBJ2-6; a possible D gene is TRBD1 (5 bases). The germline gives CDR1 SGHAT, CDR2 FQNNGV. The CDR3 sequence is 15 residues long. Between the trimmed V and J ends, which lost 8 bases and 1 base, there was a span of 12 bases. As DNA, the CDR3 is TGTGCCAGCGACGAACAGGCTTCTGGGGCCAACGTCCTGACTTTC. Its translation is CASDEQASGANVLTF. Full variable domain (rest looked up from reference TRBV11-2 and TRBJ2-6): EAGVAQSPRYKIIEKRQSVAFWCNPISGHATLYWYQQILGQGPKLLIQFQNNGVVDDSQLPKDRFSAERLKGVDSTLKIQPAKLEDSAVYLCASDEQASGANVLTFGAGSRLTVL.

Here the CDR3 reads CASSLMGEQYF. CDR3 nucleotide sequence: TGTGCCAGCAGCTTAATGGGGGAGCAGTACTTC. This rearrangement joins TRBV7-9 to TRBJ2-7; D not certain. CDR1 and CDR2 (germline): SEHNR, FQNEAQ (reference sequence). The CDR3 has 11 amino acids. With 2 bases removed from V and 7 bases from J, the gap between germline ends came to 6 bases.

This clone was observed a few times. The chain is built from TRBV6-5 and TRBJ2-4; D may be TRBD2 (6 bases). Trimming removed 3 bases at V and 5 bases at J, with 14 bases between. From germline, CDR1 is MNHEY and CDR2 SVGAGI. This CDR3 region has 15 residues. The CDR3, as DNA: TGTGCCAGCAGTTATGCCCTGGGGACTCAAAACATTCAGTACTTC. As protein: CASSYALGTQNIQYF.

This clone was recorded a few times. V gene TRBV29-1 combines with J gene TRBJ2-5; D may be TRBD2 (6 bases). Deletions cut 3 bases from V and 3 bases from J, with 17 bases between. Germline V gene lookup returns CDR1 SQVTM and CDR2 ANQGSEA. CDR3 length: 15 amino acids. CDR3: CSVERDERTKETQYF. CDR3 coding DNA: TGCAGCGTTGAGCGGGACGAGCGAACCAAAGAGACCCAGTACTTC.

The chain links TRBV2 to TRBJ1-5; D is unclear. Germline V gives CDR1 SNHLY, CDR2 FYNNEI. Deletions cut 2 bases from V and 4 bases from J, with 9 bases between. The CDR3 is 14 amino acids. The CDR3 DNA is TGTGCCAGCAGTGAAAGGGCAGAGAATCAGCCCCAGCATTTT. This sequence encodes CASSERAENQPQHF.

The chain is built from TRBV29-1 and TRBJ2-2; D is undetermined. Germline V lookup: CDR1 SQVTM, CDR2 ANQGSEA. V lost 8 bases and J 4 bases, leaving 17 bases between the germline ends. This CDR3 spans 14 amino acids. In DNA form, the CDR3 reads TGCAGCATTCGAGAAGTTTGGAGCACCGGGGAGCTGTTTTTT. It yields the protein CSIREVWSTGELFF.

Only a few counts were recorded for this clone. This chain links TRBV29-1 with TRBJ2-5; 8 positions agree with TRBD2. CDR1 and CDR2 from the germline V gene are SQVTM and ANQGSEA. J gave up 5 bases and V 3 bases, and 8 bases lay outside the gene matches. This CDR3 comprises 14 residues. CDR3 region: CSVDNGRARETQYF. The CDR3 bases are TGCAGCGTTGATAACGGGAGGGCCCGGGAGACCCAGTACTTC.

This clone was observed a handful of times. The V gene is TRBV18, the J gene TRBJ2-1, with 12 bases fitting TRBD2. Unmatched junction bases numbered 6, after V lost 5 bases and J lost 7 bases. The CDR3 sequence is 15 residues long. CDR1 and CDR2 from the germline V gene are KGHSH and LQKENI. Here the CDR3 reads CASSDLAGGPNEQFF. The CDR3 DNA is TGTGCCAGCTCAGATCTAGCGGGAGGGCCGAATGAGCAGTTCTTC.

Notes on this clone: A read error may produce the germline difference seen at one junction end. The CDR3 DNA reads TGTGCCATCAGTGAAGTCCCCAGCGGGAGGTTTACAGATACGCAGTATTTT. Translating gives CAISEVPSGRFTDTQYF. V is TRBV6-1 and J is TRBJ2-3, with 9 bases aligning to TRBD2. Germline CDR1 and CDR2: MNHNS and SASEGT. This CDR3 spans 17 amino acids.

The V and J genes are TRBV2 and TRBJ2-1; 8 nucleotides line up with TRBD1. The ends lost 5 bases at V and 9 bases at J; junction bases unmatched: 6. The CDR3 runs 13 residues. CDR1 is SNHLY and CDR2 is FYNNEI in the germline V gene. The CDR3 spells CASSSDRAAEQFF. The DNA for the CDR3 is TGTGCCAGCAGTTCGGACAGGGCTGCTGAGCAGTTCTTC.